This T cell receptor beta chain was recovered during a study of control samples from healthy donors and cancer patients. Germline V gene sequence: CDR1 SGHNT, CDR2 YYREEE (reference sequence). CDR3 size: 13 residues. The V and J ends lost 1 base and 5 bases respectively, with 9 bases between them. Here immunoSEQ multiplex PCR was the method, and the copy in TCRdb shows in-frame clones only, minus some. The sample consists of some 90,000 clones, 85% to 90% of them appearing once. The sample comprised blood. V usage is TRBV5-4 and J usage is TRBJ2-5; D not certain. The origin of this receptor is a woman between 45 and 60 years old in good health. CDR3: CASSLTLQETQYF. In nucleotides, the CDR3 is TGTGCCAGCAGCTTGACCCTACAGGAGACCCAGTACTTC.